This TCR beta chain is drawn from a study of blood T cell repertoires in COVID-19. Turning to the study itself: Some COVID-19 samples were acute and others convalescent; all came from the United States, Italy and Spain. PBMCs, B-cell-depleted T cells, or T cells were the source of the cDNA or gDNA that made up the material.

This CDR3 is 15 amino acids long. Unmatched junction bases numbered 11, after V lost 4 bases and J lost 5 bases. Germline V gene data show CDR1 as SGHRS and CDR2 as YFSETQ. A Seattle source enrolled patients during active infection and followed them longitudinally. Authors' data handling: Nucleated cell number was recorded as an estimate derived from reference gene primer amplification. Only in-frame clones appear in the TCRdb table, and some are missing; sequencing was by immunoSEQ multiplex PCR. V, J and clone size reflect that table, while D and trimming were determined from the DNA. Among about 130,000 clones, roughly 90% were seen once, and the ten largest hold roughly 5%.

Sequencing used peripheral blood. This receptor was taken from a man in his 60s with COVID-19, enrolled during active disease. The chain couples TRBV5-1 to TRBJ2-5, with 7 bases fitting TRBD1. CDR3: CASSRLTGNLETQYF. CDR3 in DNA: TGCGCCAGCAGCCGCTTGACAGGGAATTTGGAGACCCAGTACTTC.